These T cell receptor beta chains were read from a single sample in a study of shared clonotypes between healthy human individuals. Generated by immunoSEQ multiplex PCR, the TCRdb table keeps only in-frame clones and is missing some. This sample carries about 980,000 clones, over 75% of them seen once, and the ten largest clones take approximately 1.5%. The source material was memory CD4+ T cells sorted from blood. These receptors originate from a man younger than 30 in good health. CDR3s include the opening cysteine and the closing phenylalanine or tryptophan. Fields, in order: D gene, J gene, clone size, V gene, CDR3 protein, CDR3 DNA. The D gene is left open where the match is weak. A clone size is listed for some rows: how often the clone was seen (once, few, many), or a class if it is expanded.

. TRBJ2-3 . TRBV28 CASSSWDTQYF TGTGCCAGCAGTAGCTGGGATACGCAGTATTTT
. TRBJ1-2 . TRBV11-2 CASSARAEQVYGYTF TGTGCCAGCAGCGCCCGGGCCGAACAGGTCTATGGCTACACCTTC
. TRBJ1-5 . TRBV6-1 CASSDGTQPQHF TGTGCCAGCAGTGATGGTACTCAGCCCCAGCATTTT
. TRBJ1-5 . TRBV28 CASTIGQYQRHQPQHF TGTGCCAGCACCATTGGACAGTACCAACGGCATCAGCCCCAGCATTTT
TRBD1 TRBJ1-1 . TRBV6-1 CASSEGRDRGRMNTEAFF TGTGCCAGCAGTGAAGGGCGGGACAGGGGAAGGATGAACACTGAAGCTTTCTTT
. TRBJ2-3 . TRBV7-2 CASSFWIDTQYF TGTGCCAGCAGCTTTTGGATAGATACGCAGTATTTT
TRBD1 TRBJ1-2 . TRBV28 CASSIDRGSGYTF TGTGCCAGCAGTATAGACAGGGGAAGTGGCTACACCTTC
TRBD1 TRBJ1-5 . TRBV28 CASRTGTENQPQHF TGTGCCAGCAGGACCGGGACAGAGAATCAGCCCCAGCATTTT
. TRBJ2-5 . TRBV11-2 CASSQGLSLGETQYF TGTGCCAGCAGCCAAGGACTATCCCTCGGGGAGACCCAGTACTTC
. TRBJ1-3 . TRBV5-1 CASSLDTPSSGNTIYF TGCGCCAGCAGCTTGGATACCCCTAGCTCTGGAAACACCATATATTTT
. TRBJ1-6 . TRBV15 CATSRVDSPLHF TGTGCCACCAGCAGAGTTGATTCACCCCTCCACTTT
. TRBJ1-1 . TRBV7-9 CASSSYQGNTEAFF TGTGCCAGCAGCTCATATCAGGGGAACACTGAAGCTTTCTTT
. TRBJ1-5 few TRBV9 CASSAGIGNQPQHF TGTGCCAGCAGCGCAGGGATTGGCAATCAGCCCCAGCATTTT
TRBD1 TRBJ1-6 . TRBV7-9 CASSLGQGAFNSPLHF TGTGCCAGCAGCTTAGGACAGGGGGCATTTAATTCACCCCTCCACTTT
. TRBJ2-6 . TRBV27 CASTKASSGANVLTF TGTGCCAGCACCAAAGCGAGTTCTGGGGCCAACGTCCTGACTTTC
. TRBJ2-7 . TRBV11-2 CASSFPGHSYEQYF TGTGCCAGCAGCTTTCCGGGACATTCCTACGAGCAGTACTTC
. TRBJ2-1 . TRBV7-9 CASNPRSRAEDNEQFF TGTGCCAGCAACCCCCGATCGAGAGCGGAAGATAATGAGCAGTTCTTC
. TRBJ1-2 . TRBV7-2 CASSRPTVNYGYTF TGTGCCAGCAGCCGCCCGACCGTAAACTATGGCTACACCTTC
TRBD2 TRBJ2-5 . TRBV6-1 CASSESLAGVRETQYF TGTGCCAGCAGTGAATCTCTAGCGGGGGTGCGAGAGACCCAGTACTTC
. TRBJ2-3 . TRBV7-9 CASSLGAGLDTQYF TGTGCCAGCAGCTTAGGGGCAGGGCTAGATACGCAGTATTTT
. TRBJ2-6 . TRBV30 CAWSVSGAGANVLTF TGTGCCTGGAGTGTATCTGGGGCTGGGGCCAACGTCCTGACTTTC
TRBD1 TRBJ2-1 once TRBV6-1 CASSAFLGTALYNEQFF TGTGCCAGCAGTGCTTTTCTCGGGACAGCGCTCTACAATGAGCAGTTCTTC
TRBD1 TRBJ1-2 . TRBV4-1 CASSRTGLDYGYTF TGCGCCAGCAGCCGGACAGGGTTAGACTATGGCTACACCTTC
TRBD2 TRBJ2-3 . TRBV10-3 CAISAGLAGGADTQYF TGTGCCATCAGCGCCGGACTAGCGGGAGGCGCAGATACGCAGTATTTT
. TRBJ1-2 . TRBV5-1 CASSLSGNNYGYTF TGCGCCAGCAGCCTTTCTGGGAATAACTATGGCTACACCTTC
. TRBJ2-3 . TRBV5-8 CASSLGDQAGTDTQYF TGTGCCAGCAGCTTAGGTGATCAGGCCGGCACAGATACGCAGTATTTT